This T cell receptor (beta chain) was captured in a study of T cell changes during pregnancy in multiple sclerosis. Profiling relied on immunoSEQ multiplex PCR, and the TCRdb table lists in-frame clones only, not all of them. The sample lists tens of thousands of clones; 93% were seen once. The germline V gene encodes CDR1 MGHDK and CDR2 SYGVNS. The CDR3 extends over 12 amino acids. Trimming took 5 bases from V and 6 from J; bases not matched to a gene: 3. The TCR comes from a female donor with multiple sclerosis, enrolled in a pregnancy study. This chain uses TRBV25-1 with TRBJ1-2, with TRBD1 identical over 7 bases. The material sequenced was peripheral blood, taken after pregnancy. Here the CDR3 reads CASSKGADGYTF. The CDR3 bases are TGTGCCAGCAGTAAGGGGGCGGATGGCTACACCTTC.